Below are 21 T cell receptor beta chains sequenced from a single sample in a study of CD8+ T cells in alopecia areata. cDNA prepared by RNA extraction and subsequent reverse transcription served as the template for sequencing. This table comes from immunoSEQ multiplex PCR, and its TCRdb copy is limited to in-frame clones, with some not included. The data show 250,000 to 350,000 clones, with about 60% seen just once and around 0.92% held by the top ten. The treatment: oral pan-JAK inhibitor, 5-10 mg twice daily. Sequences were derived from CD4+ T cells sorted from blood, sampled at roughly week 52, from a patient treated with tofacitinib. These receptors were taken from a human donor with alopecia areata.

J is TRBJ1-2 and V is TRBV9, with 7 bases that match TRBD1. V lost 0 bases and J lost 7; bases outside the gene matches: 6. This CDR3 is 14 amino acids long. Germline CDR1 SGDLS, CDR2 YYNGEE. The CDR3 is CASSVARDRGGYTF. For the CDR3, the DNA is TGTGCCAGCAGCGTAGCGAGGGACAGAGGTGGCTACACCTTC.

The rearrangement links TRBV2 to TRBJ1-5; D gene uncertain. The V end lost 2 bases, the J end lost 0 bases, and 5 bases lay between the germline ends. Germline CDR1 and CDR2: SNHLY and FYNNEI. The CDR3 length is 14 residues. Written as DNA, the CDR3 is TGTGCCAGCAGTGAAAGTATTAGCAATCAGCCCCAGCATTTT. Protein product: CASSESISNQPQHF.

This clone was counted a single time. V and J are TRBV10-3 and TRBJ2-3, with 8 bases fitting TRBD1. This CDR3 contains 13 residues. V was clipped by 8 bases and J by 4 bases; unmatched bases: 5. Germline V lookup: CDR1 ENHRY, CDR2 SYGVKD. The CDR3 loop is CAIAGQGADTQYF. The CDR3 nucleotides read TGTGCCATCGCTGGACAGGGTGCAGATACGCAGTATTTT.

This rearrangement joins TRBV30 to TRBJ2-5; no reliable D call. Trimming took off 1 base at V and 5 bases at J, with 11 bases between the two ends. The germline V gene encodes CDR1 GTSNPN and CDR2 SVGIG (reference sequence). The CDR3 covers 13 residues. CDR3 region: CAWSEEVRETQYF. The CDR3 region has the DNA TGTGCCTGGAGTGAAGAGGTGAGGGAGACCCAGTACTTC.

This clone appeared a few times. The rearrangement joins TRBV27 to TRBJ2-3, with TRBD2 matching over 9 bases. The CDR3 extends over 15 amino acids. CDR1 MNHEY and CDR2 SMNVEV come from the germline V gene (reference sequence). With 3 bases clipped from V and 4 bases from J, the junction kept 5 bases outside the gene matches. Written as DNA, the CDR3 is TGTGCCAGCAGTTTTAGGCGGGGGGGCTCAGATACGCAGTATTTT. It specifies CASSFRRGGSDTQYF.

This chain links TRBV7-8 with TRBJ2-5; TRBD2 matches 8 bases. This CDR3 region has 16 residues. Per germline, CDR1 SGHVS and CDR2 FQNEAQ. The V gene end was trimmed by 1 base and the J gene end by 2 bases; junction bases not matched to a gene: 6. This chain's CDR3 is CASSLVPGLGQETQYF. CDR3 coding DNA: TGTGCCAGCAGCTTAGTGCCGGGACTAGGACAAGAGACCCAGTACTTC.

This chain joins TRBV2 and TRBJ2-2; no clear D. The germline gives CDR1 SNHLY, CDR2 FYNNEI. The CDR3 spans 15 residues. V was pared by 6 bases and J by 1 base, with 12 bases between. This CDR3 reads CASRGSVGNTGELFF. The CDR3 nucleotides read TGTGCCAGCAGGGGGTCGGTGGGGAACACCGGGGAGCTGTTTTTT.

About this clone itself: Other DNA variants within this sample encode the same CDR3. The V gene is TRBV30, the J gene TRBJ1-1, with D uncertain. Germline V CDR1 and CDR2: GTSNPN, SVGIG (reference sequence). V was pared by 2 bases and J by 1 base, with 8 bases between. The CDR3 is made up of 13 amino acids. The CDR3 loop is CAWSLAANTEAFF. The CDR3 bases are TGTGCCTGGAGTTTAGCGGCGAACACTGAAGCTTTCTTT.

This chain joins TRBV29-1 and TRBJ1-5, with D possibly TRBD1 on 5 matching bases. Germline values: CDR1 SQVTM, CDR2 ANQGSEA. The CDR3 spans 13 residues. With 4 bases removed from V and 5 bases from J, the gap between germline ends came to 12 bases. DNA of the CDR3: TGCAGCGTTGCTCAGGGAAGATATCAGCCCCAGCATTTT. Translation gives CSVAQGRYQPQHF.

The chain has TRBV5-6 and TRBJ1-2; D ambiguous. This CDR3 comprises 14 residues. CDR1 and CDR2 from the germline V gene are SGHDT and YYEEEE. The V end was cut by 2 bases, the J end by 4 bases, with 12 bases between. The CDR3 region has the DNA TGTGCCAGCAGCTTTACTCGGGATGTCTATGGCTACACCTTC. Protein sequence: CASSFTRDVYGYTF. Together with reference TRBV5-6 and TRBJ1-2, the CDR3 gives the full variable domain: DAGVTQSPTHLIKTRGQQVTLRCSPKSGHDTVSWYQQALGQGPQFIFQYYEEEERQRGNFPDRFSGHQFPNYSSELNVNALLLGDSALYLCASSFTRDVYGYTFGSGTRLTVV.

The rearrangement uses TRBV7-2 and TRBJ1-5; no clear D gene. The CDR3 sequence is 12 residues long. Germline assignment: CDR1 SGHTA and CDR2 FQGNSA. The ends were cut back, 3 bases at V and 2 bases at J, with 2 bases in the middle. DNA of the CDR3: TGTGCCAGCAGCTTCGGCAATCAGCCCCAGCATTTT. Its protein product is CASSFGNQPQHF.

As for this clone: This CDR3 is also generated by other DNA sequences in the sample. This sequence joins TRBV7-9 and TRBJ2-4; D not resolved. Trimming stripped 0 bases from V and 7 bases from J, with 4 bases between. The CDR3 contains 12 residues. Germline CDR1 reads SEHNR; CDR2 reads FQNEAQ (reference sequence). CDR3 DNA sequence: TGTGCCAGCAGCTTAGCTCAGAACATTCAGTACTTC. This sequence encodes CASSLAQNIQYF.

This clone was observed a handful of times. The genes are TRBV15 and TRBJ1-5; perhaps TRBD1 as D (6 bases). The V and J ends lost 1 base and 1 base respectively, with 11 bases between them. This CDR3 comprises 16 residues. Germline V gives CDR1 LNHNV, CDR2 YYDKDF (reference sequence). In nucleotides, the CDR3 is TGTGCCACCAGCAGAGGACAGGAAAGAAGCAATCAGCCCCAGCATTTT. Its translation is CATSRGQERSNQPQHF. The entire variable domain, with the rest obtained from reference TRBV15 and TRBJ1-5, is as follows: DAMVIQNPRYQVTQFGKPVTLSCSQTLNHNVMYWYQQKSSQAPKLLFHYYDKDFNNEADTPDNFQSRRPNTSFCFLDIRSPGLGDTAMYLCATSRGQERSNQPQHFGDGTRLSIL.

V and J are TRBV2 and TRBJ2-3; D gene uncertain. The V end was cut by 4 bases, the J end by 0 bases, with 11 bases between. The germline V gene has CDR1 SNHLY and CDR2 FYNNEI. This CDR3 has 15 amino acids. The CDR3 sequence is CASSVNSPSTDTQYF. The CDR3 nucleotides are TGTGCCAGCAGTGTGAACAGTCCTAGCACAGATACGCAGTATTTT.

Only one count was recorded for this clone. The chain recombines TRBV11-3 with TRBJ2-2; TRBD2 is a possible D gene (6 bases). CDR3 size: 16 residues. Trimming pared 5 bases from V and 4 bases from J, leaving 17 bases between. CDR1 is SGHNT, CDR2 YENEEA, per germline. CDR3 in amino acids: CASSPPEGWGTGELFF. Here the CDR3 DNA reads TGTGCCAGCAGCCCACCGGAGGGGTGGGGCACCGGGGAGCTGTTTTTT.

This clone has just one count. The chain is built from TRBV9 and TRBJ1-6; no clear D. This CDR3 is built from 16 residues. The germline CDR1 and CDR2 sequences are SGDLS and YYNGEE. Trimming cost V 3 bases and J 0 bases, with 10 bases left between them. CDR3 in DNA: TGTGCCAGCAGCGCACACACGAGCTCCTATAATTCACCCCTCCACTTT. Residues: CASSAHTSSYNSPLHF. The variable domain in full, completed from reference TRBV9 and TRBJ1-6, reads DSGVTQTPKHLITATGQRVTLRCSPRSGDLSVYWYQQSLDQGLQFLIQYYNGEERAKGNILERFSAQQFPDLHSELNLSSLELGDSALYFCASSAHTSSYNSPLHFGNGTRLTVT.

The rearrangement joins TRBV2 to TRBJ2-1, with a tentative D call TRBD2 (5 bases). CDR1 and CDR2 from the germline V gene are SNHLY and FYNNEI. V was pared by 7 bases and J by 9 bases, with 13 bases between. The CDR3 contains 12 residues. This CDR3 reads CASKRGIVEQFF. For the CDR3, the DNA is TGTGCCAGCAAAAGAGGGATTGTTGAGCAGTTCTTC.

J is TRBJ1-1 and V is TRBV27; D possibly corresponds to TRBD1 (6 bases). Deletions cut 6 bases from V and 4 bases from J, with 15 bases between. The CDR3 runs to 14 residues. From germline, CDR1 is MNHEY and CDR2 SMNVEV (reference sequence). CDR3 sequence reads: CASSSQGRGTEAFF. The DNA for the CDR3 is TGTGCCAGCAGCTCACAGGGCCGAGGCACTGAAGCTTTCTTT.

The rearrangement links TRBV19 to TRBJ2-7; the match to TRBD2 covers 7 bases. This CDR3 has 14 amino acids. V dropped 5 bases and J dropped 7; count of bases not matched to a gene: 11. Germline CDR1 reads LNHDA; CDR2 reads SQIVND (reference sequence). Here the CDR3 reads CASSPPGLLGEQYF. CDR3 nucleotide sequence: TGTGCCAGTAGTCCCCCGGGACTACTGGGGGAGCAGTACTTC. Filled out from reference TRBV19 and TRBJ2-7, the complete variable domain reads DGGITQSPKYLFRKEGQNVTLSCEQNLNHDAMYWYRQDPGQGLRLIYYSQIVNDFQKGDIAEGYSVSREKKESFPLTVTSAQKNPTAFYLCASSPPGLLGEQYFGPGTRLTVT.

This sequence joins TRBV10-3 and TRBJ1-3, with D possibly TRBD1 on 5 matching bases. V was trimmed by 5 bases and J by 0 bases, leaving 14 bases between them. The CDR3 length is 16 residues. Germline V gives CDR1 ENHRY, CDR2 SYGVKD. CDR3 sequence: CAISFGTRPSGNTIYF. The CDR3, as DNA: TGTGCCATCAGTTTCGGGACTCGTCCCTCTGGAAACACCATATATTTT.

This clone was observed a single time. CDR3 region: CASSYDRGAYGYTF. CDR3 coding DNA: TGTGCCAGCAGTTACGACAGGGGAGCCTATGGCTACACCTTC. V usage is TRBV6-5 and J usage is TRBJ1-2; 8 bases align to TRBD1. The CDR3 is made up of 14 amino acids. The trim removed 2 bases at V and 4 bases at J, leaving 3 bases unmatched. In germline, CDR1 is MNHEY, CDR2 SVGAGI.